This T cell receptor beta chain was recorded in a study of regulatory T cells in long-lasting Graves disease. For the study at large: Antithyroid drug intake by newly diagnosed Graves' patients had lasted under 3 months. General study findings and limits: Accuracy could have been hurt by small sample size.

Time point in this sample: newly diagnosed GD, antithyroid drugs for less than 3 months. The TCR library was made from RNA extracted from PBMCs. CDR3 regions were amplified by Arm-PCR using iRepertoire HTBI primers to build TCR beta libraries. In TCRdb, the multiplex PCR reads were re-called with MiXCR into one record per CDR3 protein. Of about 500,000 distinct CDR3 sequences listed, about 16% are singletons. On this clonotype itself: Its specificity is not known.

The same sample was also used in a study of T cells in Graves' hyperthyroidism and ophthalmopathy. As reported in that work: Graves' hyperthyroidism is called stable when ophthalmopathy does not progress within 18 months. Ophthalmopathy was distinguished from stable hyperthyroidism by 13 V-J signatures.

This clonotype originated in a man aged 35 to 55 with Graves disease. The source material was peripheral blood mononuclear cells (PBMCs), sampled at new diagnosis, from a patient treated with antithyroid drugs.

The CDR3 protein is CASSRQAMQNIQYF. For the CDR3, the DNA is TGTGCCAGCAGTCGCCAAGCTATGCAAAACATTCAGTACTTC. This sequence joins TRBV12-3 or TRBV12-4 and TRBJ2-4; no firm D call. CDR3 length: 14 amino acids. V was shortened by 5 bases and J by 5 bases, with 13 bases between the two germline ends.